This T cell receptor (beta chain) was sequenced for a study of control samples from healthy donors and cancer patients. Sequencing used immunoSEQ multiplex PCR; TCRdb keeps in-frame clones, though not all of them. The sample records about 70,000 clones, 84% being singletons. CDR3 size: 13 residues. V lost 3 bases and J lost 5, with 10 bases in between. Germline assignment: CDR1 LGHNA and CDR2 YSLEER. The specimen was blood. The chain has TRBV4-3 and TRBJ1-2; D uncertain. The receptor's source is a man between 45 and 60 years old in good health. The CDR3 region is CASSQPDGYGYTF. The CDR3 DNA follows: TGCGCCAGCAGCCAGCCTGACGGGTATGGCTACACCTTC.